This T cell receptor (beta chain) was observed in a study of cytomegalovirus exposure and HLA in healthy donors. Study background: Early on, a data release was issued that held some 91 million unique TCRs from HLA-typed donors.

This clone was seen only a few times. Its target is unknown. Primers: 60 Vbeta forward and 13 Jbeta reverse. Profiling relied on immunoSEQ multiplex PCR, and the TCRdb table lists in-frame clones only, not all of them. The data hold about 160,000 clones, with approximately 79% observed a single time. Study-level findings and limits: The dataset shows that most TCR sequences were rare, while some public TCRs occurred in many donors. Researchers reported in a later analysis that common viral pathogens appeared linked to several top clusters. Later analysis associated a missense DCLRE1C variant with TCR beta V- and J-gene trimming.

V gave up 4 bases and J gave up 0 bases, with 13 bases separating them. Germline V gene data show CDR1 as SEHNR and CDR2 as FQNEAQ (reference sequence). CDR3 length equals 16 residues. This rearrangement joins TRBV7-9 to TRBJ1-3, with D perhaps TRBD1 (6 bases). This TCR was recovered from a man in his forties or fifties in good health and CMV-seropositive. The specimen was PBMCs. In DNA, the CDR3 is TGTGCCAGCAGCTCCGATACAGGGCGCTCTGGAAACACCATATATTTT. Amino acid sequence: CASSSDTGRSGNTIYF.